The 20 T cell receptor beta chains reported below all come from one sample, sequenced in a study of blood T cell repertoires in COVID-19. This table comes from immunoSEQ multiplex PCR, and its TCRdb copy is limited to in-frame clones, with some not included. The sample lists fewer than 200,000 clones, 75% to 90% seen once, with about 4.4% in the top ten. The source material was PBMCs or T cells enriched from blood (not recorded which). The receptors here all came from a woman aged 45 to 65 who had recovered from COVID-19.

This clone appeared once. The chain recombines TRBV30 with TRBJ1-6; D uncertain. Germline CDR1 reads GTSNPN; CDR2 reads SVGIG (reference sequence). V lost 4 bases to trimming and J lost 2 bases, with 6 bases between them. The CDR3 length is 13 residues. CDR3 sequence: CAWTVTYNSPLHF. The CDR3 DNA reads TGTGCCTGGACAGTAACCTATAATTCACCCCTCCACTTT.

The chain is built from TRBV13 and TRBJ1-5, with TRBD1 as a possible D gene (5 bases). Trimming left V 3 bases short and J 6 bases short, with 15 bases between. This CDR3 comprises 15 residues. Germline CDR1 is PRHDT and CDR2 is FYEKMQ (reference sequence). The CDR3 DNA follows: TGTGCCAGCAGCTTTGGCAGGGATTGGGGTCAGCCCCAGCATTTT. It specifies CASSFGRDWGQPQHF.

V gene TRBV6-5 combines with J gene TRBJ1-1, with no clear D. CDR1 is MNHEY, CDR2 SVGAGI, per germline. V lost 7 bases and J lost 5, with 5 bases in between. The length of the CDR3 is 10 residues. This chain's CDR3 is CASMLTEAFF. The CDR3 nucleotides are TGTGCCAGCATGCTAACTGAAGCTTTCTTT.

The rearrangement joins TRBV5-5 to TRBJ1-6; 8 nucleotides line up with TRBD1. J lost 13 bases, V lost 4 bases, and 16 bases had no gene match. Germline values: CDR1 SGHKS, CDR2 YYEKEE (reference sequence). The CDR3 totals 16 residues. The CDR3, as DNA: TGTGCCAGCAGCCCAGGGGGCGGGACACGAGTGAGGCCCCTCCACTTT. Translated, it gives CASSPGGGTRVRPLHF.

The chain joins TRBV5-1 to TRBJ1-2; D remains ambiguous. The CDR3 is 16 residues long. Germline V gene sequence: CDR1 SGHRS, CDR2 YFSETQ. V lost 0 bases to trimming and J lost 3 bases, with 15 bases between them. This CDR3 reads CASSLVGWEPDYGYTF. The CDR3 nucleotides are TGCGCCAGCAGCTTGGTCGGTTGGGAGCCCGACTATGGCTACACCTTC. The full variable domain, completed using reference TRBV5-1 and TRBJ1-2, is KAGVTQTPRYLIKTRGQQVTLSCSPISGHRSVSWYQQTPGQGLQFLFEYFSETQRNKGNFPGRFSGRQFSNSRSEMNVSTLELGDSALYLCASSLVGWEPDYGYTFGSGTRLTVV.

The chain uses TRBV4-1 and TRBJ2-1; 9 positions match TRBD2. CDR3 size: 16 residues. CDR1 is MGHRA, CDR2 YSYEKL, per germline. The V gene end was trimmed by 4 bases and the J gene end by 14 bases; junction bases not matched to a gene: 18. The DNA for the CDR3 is TGCGCCAGCAGCCTGGGTATGACTAGCGGTTCGGAGGTGGAGTTCTTC. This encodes CASSLGMTSGSEVEFF.

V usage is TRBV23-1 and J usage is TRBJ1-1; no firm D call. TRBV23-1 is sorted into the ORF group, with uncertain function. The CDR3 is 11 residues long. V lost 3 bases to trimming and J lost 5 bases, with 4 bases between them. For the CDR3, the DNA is TGCGCCAGCAGTCACCGGACTGAAGCTTTCTTT. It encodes CASSHRTEAFF.

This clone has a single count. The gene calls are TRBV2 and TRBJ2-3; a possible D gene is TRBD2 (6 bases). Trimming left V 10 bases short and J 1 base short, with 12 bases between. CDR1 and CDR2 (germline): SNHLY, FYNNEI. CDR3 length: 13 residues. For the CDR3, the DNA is TGTGCCACCCTAAGCGGGCGCACAGATACGCAGTATTTT. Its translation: CATLSGRTDTQYF.

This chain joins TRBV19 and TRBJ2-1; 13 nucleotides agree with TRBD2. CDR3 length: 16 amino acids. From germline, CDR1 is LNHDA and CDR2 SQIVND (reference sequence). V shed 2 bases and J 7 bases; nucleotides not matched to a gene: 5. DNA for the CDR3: TGTGCCAGTAGTATAATGGGACTAGCGGGGTTAAATGAGCAGTTCTTC. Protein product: CASSIMGLAGLNEQFF.

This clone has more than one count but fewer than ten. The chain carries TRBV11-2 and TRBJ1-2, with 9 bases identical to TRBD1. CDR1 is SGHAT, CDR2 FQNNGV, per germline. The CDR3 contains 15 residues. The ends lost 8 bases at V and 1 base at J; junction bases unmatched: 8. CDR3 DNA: TGTGCCAGCGAAAAGGACAGGGGCCTTAACTATGGCTACACCTTC. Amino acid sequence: CASEKDRGLNYGYTF.

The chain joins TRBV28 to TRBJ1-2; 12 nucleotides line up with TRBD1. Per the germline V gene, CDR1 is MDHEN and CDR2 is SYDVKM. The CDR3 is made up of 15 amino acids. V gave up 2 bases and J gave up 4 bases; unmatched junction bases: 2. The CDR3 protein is CASSLGTGGVYGYTF. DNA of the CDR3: TGTGCCAGCAGTTTAGGGACAGGGGGCGTCTATGGCTACACCTTC.

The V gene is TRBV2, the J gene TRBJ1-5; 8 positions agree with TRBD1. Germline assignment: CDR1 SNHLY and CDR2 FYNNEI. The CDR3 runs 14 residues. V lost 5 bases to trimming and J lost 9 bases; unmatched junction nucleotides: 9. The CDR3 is CASSLQGAGWPQHF. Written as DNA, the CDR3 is TGTGCCAGCAGTCTCCAGGGGGCCGGTTGGCCCCAGCATTTT.

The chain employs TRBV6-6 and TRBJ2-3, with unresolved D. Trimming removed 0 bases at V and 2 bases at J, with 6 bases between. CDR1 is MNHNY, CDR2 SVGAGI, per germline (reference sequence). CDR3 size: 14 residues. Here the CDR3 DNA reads TGTGCCAGCAGTTACTCGGCGGTCACAGATACGCAGTATTTT. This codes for CASSYSAVTDTQYF.

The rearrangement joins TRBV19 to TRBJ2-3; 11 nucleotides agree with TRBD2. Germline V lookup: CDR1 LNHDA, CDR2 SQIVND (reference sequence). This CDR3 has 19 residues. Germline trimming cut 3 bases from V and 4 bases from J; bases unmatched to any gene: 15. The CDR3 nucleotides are TGTGCCAGTAGTATGTATGTGACTAGCGGGACCGGAGACGCAGATACGCAGTATTTT. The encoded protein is CASSMYVTSGTGDADTQYF.

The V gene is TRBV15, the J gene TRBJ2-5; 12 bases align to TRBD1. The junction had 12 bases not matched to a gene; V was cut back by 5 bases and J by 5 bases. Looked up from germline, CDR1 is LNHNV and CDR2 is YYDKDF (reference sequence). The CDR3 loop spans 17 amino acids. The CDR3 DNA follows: TGTGCCACCAGCCTCCGACGTCGGGACAGGGGGCTCGAGACCCAGTACTTC. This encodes CATSLRRRDRGLETQYF. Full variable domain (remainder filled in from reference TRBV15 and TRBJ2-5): DAMVIQNPRYQVTQFGKPVTLSCSQTLNHNVMYWYQQKSSQAPKLLFHYYDKDFNNEADTPDNFQSRRPNTSFCFLDIRSPGLGDTAMYLCATSLRRRDRGLETQYFGPGTRLLVL.

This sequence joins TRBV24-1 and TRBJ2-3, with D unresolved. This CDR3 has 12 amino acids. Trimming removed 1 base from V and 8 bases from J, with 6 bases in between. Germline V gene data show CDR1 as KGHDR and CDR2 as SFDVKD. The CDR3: CATSDFVGTQYF. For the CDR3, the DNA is TGTGCCACCAGTGATTTTGTCGGTACGCAGTATTTT.

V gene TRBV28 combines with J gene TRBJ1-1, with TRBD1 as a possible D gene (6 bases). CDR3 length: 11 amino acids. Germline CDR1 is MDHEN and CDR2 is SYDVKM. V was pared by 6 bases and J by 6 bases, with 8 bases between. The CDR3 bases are TGTGCCAGCAGGCAGGGGTCTGAAGCTTTCTTT. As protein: CASRQGSEAFF.

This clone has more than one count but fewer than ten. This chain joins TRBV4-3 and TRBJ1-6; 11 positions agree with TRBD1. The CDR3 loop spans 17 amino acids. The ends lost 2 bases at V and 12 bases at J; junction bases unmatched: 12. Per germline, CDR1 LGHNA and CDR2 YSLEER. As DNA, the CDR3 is TGCGCCAGCAGCCAAAACCCCCCGGGACAGGGGGGGCGACCCCTCCACTTT. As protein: CASSQNPPGQGGRPLHF.

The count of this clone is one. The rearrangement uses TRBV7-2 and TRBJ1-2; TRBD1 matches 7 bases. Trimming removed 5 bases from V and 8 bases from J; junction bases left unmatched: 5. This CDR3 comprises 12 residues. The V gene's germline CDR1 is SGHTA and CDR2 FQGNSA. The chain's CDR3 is CASSVQGYGYTF. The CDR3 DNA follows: TGTGCCAGCAGCGTACAGGGGTACGGCTACACCTTC.

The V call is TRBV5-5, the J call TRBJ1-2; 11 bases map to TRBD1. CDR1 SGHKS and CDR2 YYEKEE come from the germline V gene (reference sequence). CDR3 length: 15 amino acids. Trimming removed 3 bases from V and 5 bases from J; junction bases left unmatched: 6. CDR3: CASSSPDRGRYGYTF. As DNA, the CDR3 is TGTGCCAGCAGCTCCCCGGACAGGGGGCGTTATGGCTACACCTTC.